The source of this TCR beta chain is a study of blood T cell repertoires in COVID-19. Assay used: immunoSEQ multiplex PCR; TCRdb lists only in-frame clones, some missing. The table records about 300,000 clones, nearly 90% of them present only once. The V end was cut by 4 bases, the J end by 0 bases, with 10 bases between. The CDR3 is 14 residues long. Germline V gene lookup returns CDR1 MNHEY and CDR2 SVGAGI. This sequence joins TRBV6-5 and TRBJ2-7; unclear D gene. The sample was PBMCs or T cells enriched from blood (not recorded which). This sequence originates from a young woman with acute COVID-19. The chain's CDR3 is CASSSRQDSYEQYF. The DNA of the CDR3 is TGTGCCAGCAGTTCCCGCCAGGACTCCTACGAGCAGTACTTC.